Below are 3 T cell receptor beta chains sequenced from a single sample in a study of T cell responses to AZD1222 COVID-19 vaccine. Sequenced by immunoSEQ multiplex PCR; TCRdb stores in-frame clones only, minus some. The sample consists of about 120,000 clones, 80% to 95% of them appearing once. The sequencing here drew on peripheral blood, taken on day 0 of AZD1222 vaccination. These TCRs come from an adult in good health.

This clone was seen a handful of times. The chain links TRBV9 to TRBJ2-6, with D hard to call. CDR1 SGDLS and CDR2 YYNGEE come from the germline V gene. Trimming took off 2 bases at V and 4 bases at J, with 10 bases between the two ends. This CDR3 spans 15 amino acids. DNA for the CDR3: TGTGCCAGCAGCGTCTGGAGCTCCGGGGCCAACGTCCTGACTTTC. It is translated as CASSVWSSGANVLTF.

This chain joins TRBV4-3 and TRBJ1-1; D remains ambiguous. The CDR3 is 15 amino acids. V gave up 0 bases and J gave up 2 bases, with 10 bases separating them. CDR1 LGHNA and CDR2 YSLEER come from the germline V gene. In DNA form, the CDR3 reads TGCGCCAGCAGCCAAGAAGTGGCCGCTAACACTGAAGCTTTCTTT. Its protein is CASSQEVAANTEAFF.

The gene calls are TRBV27 and TRBJ2-7, with a possible D match to TRBD2 (6 bases). Germline assignment: CDR1 MNHEY and CDR2 SMNVEV (reference sequence). The CDR3 loop spans 16 amino acids. V lost 0 bases, J lost 0 bases, and 12 bases lay in between. CDR3 protein: CASSLSEGLPSYEQYF. The CDR3 bases are TGTGCCAGCAGTTTATCGGAGGGCCTTCCCTCCTACGAGCAGTACTTC.